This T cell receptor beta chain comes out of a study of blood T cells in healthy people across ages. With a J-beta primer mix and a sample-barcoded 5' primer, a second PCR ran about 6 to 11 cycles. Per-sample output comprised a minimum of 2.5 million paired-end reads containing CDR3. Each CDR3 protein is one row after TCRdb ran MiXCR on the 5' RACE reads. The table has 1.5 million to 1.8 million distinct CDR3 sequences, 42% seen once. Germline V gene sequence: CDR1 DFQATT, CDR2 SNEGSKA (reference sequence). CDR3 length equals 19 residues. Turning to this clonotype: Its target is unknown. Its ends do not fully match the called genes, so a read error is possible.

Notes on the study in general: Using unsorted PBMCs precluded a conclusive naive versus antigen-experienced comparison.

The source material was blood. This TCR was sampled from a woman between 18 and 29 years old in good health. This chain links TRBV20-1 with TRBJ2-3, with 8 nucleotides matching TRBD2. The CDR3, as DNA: TGCAGTACTAGCGGTTCTATTCCACCGGGACCGTTTTCCACAGATACGCAGTATTTT. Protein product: CSTSGSIPPGPFSTDTQYF.